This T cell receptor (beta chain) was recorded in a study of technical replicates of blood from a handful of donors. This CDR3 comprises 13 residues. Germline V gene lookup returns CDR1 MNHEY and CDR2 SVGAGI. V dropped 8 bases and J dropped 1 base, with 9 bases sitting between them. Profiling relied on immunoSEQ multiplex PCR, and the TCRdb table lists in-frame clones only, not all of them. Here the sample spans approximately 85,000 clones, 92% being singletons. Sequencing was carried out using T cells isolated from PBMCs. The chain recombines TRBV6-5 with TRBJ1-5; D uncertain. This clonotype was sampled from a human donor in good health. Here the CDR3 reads CASAPGSNQPQHF. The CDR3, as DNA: TGTGCCAGCGCCCCGGGGAGCAATCAGCCCCAGCATTTT.